Each of the 19 T cell receptor beta chains below was sequenced from the same sample in a study of blood T cell repertoires in COVID-19. Sequencing was performed with immunoSEQ multiplex PCR; in TCRdb, only in-frame clones are kept and a portion is missing. The sample consists of tens of thousands of clones, approximately 86% of them appearing once. Sequencing was performed on peripheral blood. These receptors were collected from a middle-aged man with active COVID-19.

This clone occurred once. The chain is built from TRBV18 and TRBJ1-4, with 8 positions matching TRBD1. V was pared by 0 bases and J by 3 bases, with 3 bases of the junction left unmatched. Germline CDR1 KGHSH, CDR2 LQKENI. This CDR3 contains 16 residues. This chain's CDR3 is CASSPPTGQANEKLFF. CDR3 DNA sequence: TGTGCCAGCTCACCACCTACGGGACAGGCTAATGAAAAACTGTTTTTT.

This clone has a single count. The rearrangement links TRBV6-6 to TRBJ2-1; D is unresolved. The length of the CDR3 is 16 residues. The germline V and J ends were trimmed by 6 bases and 7 bases, with 22 bases remaining between them. The V gene's germline CDR1 is MNHNY and CDR2 SVGAGI (reference sequence). The CDR3 nucleotides are TGTGCCAGCAGCCGATCATGGGCCCTTATTGGGAATGAGCAGTTCTTC. Amino acids: CASSRSWALIGNEQFF.

The chain carries TRBV30 and TRBJ1-5; the D gene is possibly TRBD1 (5 bases). Per germline, CDR1 GTSNPN and CDR2 SVGIG (reference sequence). This CDR3 is 14 amino acids long. V shed 3 bases and J shed 4 bases, with 13 bases lying between them. DNA for the CDR3: TGTGCCTGGAGCGGGCAGGGAAGAAATCAGCCCCAGCATTTT. Amino acids: CAWSGQGRNQPQHF.

This chain links TRBV4-3 with TRBJ1-6, with D possibly being TRBD1 (5 bases). This CDR3 region has 13 residues. The germline V and J ends were trimmed by 1 base and 7 bases, with 5 bases remaining between them. CDR1 LGHNA and CDR2 YSLEER come from the germline V gene. CDR3 residues: CASSQGQNSPLHF. Written as DNA, the CDR3 is TGCGCCAGCAGCCAAGGACAGAATTCACCCCTCCACTTT.

This chain joins TRBV19 and TRBJ2-3, with a possible D match to TRBD1 (5 bases). Trimming took 5 bases from V and 0 from J, leaving 12 bases between them. Looked up from germline, CDR1 is LNHDA and CDR2 is SQIVND (reference sequence). The length of the CDR3 is 15 residues. The DNA for the CDR3 is TGTGCCAGTAGTCTCAGGGCGTTAAGCACAGATACGCAGTATTTT. It encodes CASSLRALSTDTQYF.

This clone was observed a single time. The rearrangement links TRBV6-5 to TRBJ1-1, with unresolved D. Trimming shortened V by 2 bases and J by 0 bases, and 10 bases separated the two germline ends. This CDR3 contains 15 residues. Germline CDR1 reads MNHEY; CDR2 reads SVGAGI. CDR3 sequence: CASSYMGTMNTEAFF. The CDR3, as DNA: TGTGCCAGCAGTTACATGGGCACAATGAACACTGAAGCTTTCTTT.

The chain joins TRBV4-1 to TRBJ2-3; 15 bases map to TRBD2. Trimming removed 1 base from V and 4 bases from J; junction bases left unmatched: 9. Germline V lookup: CDR1 MGHRA, CDR2 YSYEKL. The CDR3 runs 19 residues. DNA of the CDR3: TGCGCCAGCAGCCAAGCCGAAACCGGACTAGCGGGAGGGCCAGATACGCAGTATTTT. This translates into CASSQAETGLAGGPDTQYF.

The genes are TRBV19 and TRBJ1-1, with D possibly TRBD1 on 5 matching bases. Trimming pared 5 bases from V and 4 bases from J, leaving 14 bases between. Germline V gives CDR1 LNHDA, CDR2 SQIVND (reference sequence). The CDR3 has 14 residues. Here the CDR3 DNA reads TGTGCCAGTAGTCCCGGGGCGGGGCCCACTGAAGCTTTCTTT. Translation gives CASSPGAGPTEAFF.

This chain connects TRBV11-3 to TRBJ2-6; D remains ambiguous. The germline V gene has CDR1 SGHNT and CDR2 YENEEA. Between the trimmed V and J ends, which lost 1 base and 4 bases, there was a span of 8 bases. The CDR3 runs 15 residues. The CDR3 DNA reads as TGTGCCAGCAGCTTAGGAGGCCCCGGGGCCAACGTCCTGACTTTC. Amino acids: CASSLGGPGANVLTF.

The V gene is TRBV6-5, the J gene TRBJ1-6, with D possibly being TRBD1 (6 bases). Germline CDR1 reads MNHEY; CDR2 reads SVGAGI. The CDR3 is made up of 15 amino acids. Trimming removed 6 bases from V and 5 bases from J, with 14 bases in between. The CDR3 DNA is TGTGCCAGCAGCCCCCCCACAGGGAATAATTCACCCCTCCACTTT. Translating it yields CASSPPTGNNSPLHF.

V usage is TRBV7-6 and J usage is TRBJ1-1; D remains unclear. The V end was cut by 1 base, the J end by 1 base, with 13 bases between. This CDR3 region has 16 residues. Germline V lookup: CDR1 SGHVS, CDR2 FNYEAQ. CDR3 bases: TGTGCCAGCAGCTTAGGTCCGGCGGTACCGAACACTGAAGCTTTCTTT. Translated, it gives CASSLGPAVPNTEAFF.

The rearrangement uses TRBV7-9 and TRBJ2-3, with a tentative D call TRBD2 (6 bases). The germline V and J ends were trimmed by 10 bases and 0 bases, with 14 bases remaining between them. The CDR3 is made up of 14 amino acids. The germline V gene has CDR1 SEHNR and CDR2 FQNEAQ (reference sequence). In DNA form, the CDR3 reads TGTGCCACCCAGCGGGTCACTAGCACAGATACGCAGTATTTT. Translating gives CATQRVTSTDTQYF.

CDR3 sequence: CASSQRHLEAFF. In DNA form, the CDR3 reads TGTGCCAGCAGTCAAAGACATCTTGAAGCTTTCTTT. This chain joins TRBV6-6 and TRBJ1-1; D ambiguous. This CDR3 has 12 residues. CDR1 is MNHNY and CDR2 is SVGAGI in the germline V gene (reference sequence). V lost 5 bases and J 7 bases, leaving 11 bases between the germline ends.

The rearrangement uses TRBV4-2 and TRBJ1-4; the D is unclear. Germline V gene lookup returns CDR1 LGHNA and CDR2 YNFKEQ. The CDR3 totals 15 residues. V lost 1 base, J lost 6 bases, and 12 bases lay in between. CDR3 loop: CASSQVYQADEKLFF. The CDR3 bases are TGTGCCAGCAGCCAAGTATATCAAGCCGATGAAAAACTGTTTTTT.

This chain uses TRBV19 with TRBJ2-2; perhaps TRBD2 as D (5 bases). V lost 5 bases and J 5 bases, leaving 12 bases between the germline ends. Germline CDR1 and CDR2: LNHDA and SQIVND (reference sequence). The CDR3 contains 14 residues. The CDR3 sequence: CASSSLERTGELFF. For the CDR3, the DNA is TGTGCCAGTAGTTCACTAGAGAGGACCGGGGAGCTGTTTTTT.

In its sample, this clone was seen once. This chain uses TRBV6-5 with TRBJ1-6; 8 nucleotides agree with TRBD1. This CDR3 spans 15 amino acids. J lost 9 bases, V lost 2 bases, and 6 bases had no gene match. Germline loops: CDR1 MNHEY, CDR2 SVGAGI. In nucleotides, the CDR3 is TGTGCCAGCAGTTACGTAGGACAGGGTACTTCACCCCTCCACTTT. Protein product: CASSYVGQGTSPLHF.

The chain combines TRBV19 with TRBJ1-6; no definite D call. CDR3 length: 12 amino acids. Deletions cut 9 bases from V and 10 bases from J, with 13 bases between. Germline V gives CDR1 LNHDA, CDR2 SQIVND (reference sequence). The CDR3: CASGLVGSPLHF. CDR3 DNA: TGTGCCAGCGGACTGGTCGGCTCACCCCTCCACTTT.

The chain links TRBV13 to TRBJ2-5; TRBD1 matches at 8 bases. Germline loops: CDR1 PRHDT, CDR2 FYEKMQ (reference sequence). The CDR3 has 15 residues. Unmatched junction bases numbered 9, after V lost 4 bases and J lost 5 bases. This CDR3 is CASSYLGQGTETQYF. CDR3 DNA sequence: TGTGCCAGCAGCTACCTTGGACAGGGAACCGAGACCCAGTACTTC. The full variable domain, rest sourced from reference TRBV13 and TRBJ2-5, is AAGVIQSPRHLIKEKRETATLKCYPIPRHDTVYWYQQGPGQDPQFLISFYEKMQSDKGSIPDRFSAQQFSDYHSELNMSSLELGDSALYFCASSYLGQGTETQYFGPGTRLLVL.

The V and J genes are TRBV5-4 and TRBJ2-2, with 7 bases identical to TRBD2. Germline V gene lookup returns CDR1 SGHNT and CDR2 YYREEE (reference sequence). The V gene end was trimmed by 3 bases and the J gene end by 7 bases; junction bases not matched to a gene: 9. This CDR3 has 15 residues. This CDR3 is CASSWDGGMGGELFF. The CDR3 coding sequence is TGTGCCAGCAGCTGGGACGGGGGGATGGGCGGGGAGCTGTTTTTT.